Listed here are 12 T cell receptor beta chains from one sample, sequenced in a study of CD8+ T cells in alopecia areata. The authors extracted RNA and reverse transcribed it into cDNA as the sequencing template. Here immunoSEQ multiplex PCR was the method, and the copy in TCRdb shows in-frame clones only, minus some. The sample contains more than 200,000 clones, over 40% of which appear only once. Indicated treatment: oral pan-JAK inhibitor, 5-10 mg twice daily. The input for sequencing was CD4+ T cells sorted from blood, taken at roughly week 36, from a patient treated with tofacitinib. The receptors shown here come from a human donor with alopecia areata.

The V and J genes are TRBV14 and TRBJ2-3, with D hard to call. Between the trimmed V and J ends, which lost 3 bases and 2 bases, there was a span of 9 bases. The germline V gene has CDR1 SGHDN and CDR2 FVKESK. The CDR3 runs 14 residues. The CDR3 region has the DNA TGTGCCAGCAGCCATGGGGAATTCACAGATACGCAGTATTTT. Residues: CASSHGEFTDTQYF.

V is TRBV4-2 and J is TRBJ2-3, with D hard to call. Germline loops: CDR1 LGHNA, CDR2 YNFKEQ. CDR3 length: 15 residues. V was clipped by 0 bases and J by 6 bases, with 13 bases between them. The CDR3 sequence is CASSQEGLVGDTQYF. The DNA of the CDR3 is TGTGCCAGCAGCCAAGAAGGGCTCGTTGGGGATACGCAGTATTTT.

This chain's CDR3 is CASSRSTAADGEAFF. The CDR3 DNA sequence: TGCGCCAGCAGCCGAAGTACCGCCGCGGATGGTGAAGCTTTCTTT. The chain links TRBV5-1 to TRBJ1-1; D not resolved. V was trimmed by 4 bases and J by 7 bases, leaving 20 bases between them. The germline V gene has CDR1 SGHRS and CDR2 YFSETQ. The CDR3 length is 15 residues.

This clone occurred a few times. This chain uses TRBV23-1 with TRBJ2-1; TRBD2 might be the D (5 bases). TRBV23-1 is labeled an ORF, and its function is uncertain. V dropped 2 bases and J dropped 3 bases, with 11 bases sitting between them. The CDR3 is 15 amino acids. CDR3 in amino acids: CASSQRGSFYNEQFF. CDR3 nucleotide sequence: TGCGCCAGCAGTCAACGAGGGTCCTTCTACAATGAGCAGTTCTTC.

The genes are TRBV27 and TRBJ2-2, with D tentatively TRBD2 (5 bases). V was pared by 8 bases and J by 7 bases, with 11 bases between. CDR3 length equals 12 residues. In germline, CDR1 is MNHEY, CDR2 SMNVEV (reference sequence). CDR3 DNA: TGTGCCAGCGGACTGCTTGGCGGGGAGCTGTTTTTT. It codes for CASGLLGGELFF.

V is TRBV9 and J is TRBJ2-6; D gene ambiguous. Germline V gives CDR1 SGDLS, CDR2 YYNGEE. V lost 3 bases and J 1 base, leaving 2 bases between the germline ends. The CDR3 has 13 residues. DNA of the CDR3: TGTGCCAGCAGCGAGTCTGGGGCCAACGTCCTGACTTTC. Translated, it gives CASSESGANVLTF.

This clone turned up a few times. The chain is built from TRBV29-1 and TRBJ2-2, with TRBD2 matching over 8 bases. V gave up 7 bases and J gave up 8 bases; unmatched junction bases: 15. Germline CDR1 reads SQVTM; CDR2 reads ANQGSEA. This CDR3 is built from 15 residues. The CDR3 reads CSAGGIAGRVGELFF. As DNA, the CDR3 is TGCAGCGCTGGCGGTATAGCGGGGAGGGTTGGGGAGCTGTTTTTT.

In DNA, the CDR3 is TGCAGCGCCCGGTCGCCCTACGAGCAGTACTTC. Residues: CSARSPYEQYF. The chain joins TRBV29-1 to TRBJ2-7, with D hard to call. Trimming took 7 bases from V and 2 from J, leaving 9 bases between them. The CDR3 is 11 residues long. Germline V gene data show CDR1 as SQVTM and CDR2 as ANQGSEA.

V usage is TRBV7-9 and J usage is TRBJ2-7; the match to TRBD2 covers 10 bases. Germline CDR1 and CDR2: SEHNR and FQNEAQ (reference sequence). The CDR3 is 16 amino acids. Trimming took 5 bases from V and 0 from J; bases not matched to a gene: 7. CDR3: CASSRGLAETSYEQYF. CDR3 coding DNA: TGTGCCAGCAGCCGAGGACTAGCGGAGACCTCCTACGAGCAGTACTTC.

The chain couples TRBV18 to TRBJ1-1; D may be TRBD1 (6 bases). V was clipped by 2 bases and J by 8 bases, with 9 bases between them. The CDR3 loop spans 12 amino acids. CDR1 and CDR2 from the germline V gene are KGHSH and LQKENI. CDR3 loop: CASSPSRGEAFF. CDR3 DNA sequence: TGTGCCAGCTCACCATCTAGGGGGGAAGCTTTCTTT.

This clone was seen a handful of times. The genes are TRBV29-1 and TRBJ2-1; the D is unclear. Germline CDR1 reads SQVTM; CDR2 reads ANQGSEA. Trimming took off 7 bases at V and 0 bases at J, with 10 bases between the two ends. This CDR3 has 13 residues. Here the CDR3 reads CSAFLSSYNEQFF. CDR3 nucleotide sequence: TGCAGCGCCTTCCTCTCCTCCTACAATGAGCAGTTCTTC.

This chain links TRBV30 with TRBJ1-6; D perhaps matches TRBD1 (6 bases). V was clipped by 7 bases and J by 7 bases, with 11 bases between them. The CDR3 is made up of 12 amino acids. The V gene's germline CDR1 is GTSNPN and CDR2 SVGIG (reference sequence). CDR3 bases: TGTGCCTTAGGGGGGGAGAATTCACCCCTCCACTTT. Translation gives CALGGENSPLHF.